This T cell receptor (beta chain) was obtained from a study of blood T cells in healthy people across ages. Study findings and constraints: Donor CMV status, an unknown factor, possibly confounded changes in expanded clonotypes. Naive and antigen-experienced cells could not be conclusively compared, given unsorted PBMCs.

Between the trimmed V and J ends, which lost 0 bases and 7 bases, there was a span of 14 bases. Germline values: CDR1 SGHRS, CDR2 YFSETQ. This CDR3 has 15 residues. Sample-barcoded 5' priming and a J-beta primer mix drove a second PCR of about 7 to 12 cycles. Each cDNA molecule was tagged by a template-switch adaptor that had 12 random nucleotides. No fewer than 2.5 million CDR3-containing paired-end reads came from each sample. TCRdb processed the 5' RACE reads anew with MiXCR; each CDR3 protein has one entry. Among approximately 690,000 distinct CDR3 sequences, 58% were seen once, and the ten largest hold 30% to 45%. Comment on this clonotype: What it recognizes is unknown.

The receptor was derived from a man aged 55 to 70 in good health. The specimen was blood. The rearrangement uses TRBV5-1 and TRBJ2-1; the D gene could be TRBD1 or TRBD2 (6 bases each). DNA of the CDR3: TGCGCCAGCAGCTTGGATGACGGGGGCCCTAATGAGCAGTTCTTC. Translation: CASSLDDGGPNEQFF. The whole variable domain, remainder taken from reference TRBV5-1 and TRBJ2-1, is KAGVTQTPRYLIKTRGQQVTLSCSPISGHRSVSWYQQTPGQGLQFLFEYFSETQRNKGNFPGRFSGRQFSNSRSEMNVSTLELGDSALYLCASSLDDGGPNEQFFGPGTRLTVL.